Following are 3 T cell receptor beta chains from one sample sequenced in a study of technical replicates of blood from several donors (dated by TCRdb to about 2017). The library was produced with the immunoSEQ multiplex PCR assay. TCRdb stores this immuneACCESS table with in-frame sequences only. Part of the clones is absent; in the studies checked, under half of the shortfall reflects unresolved V genes, and no reason is known for the rest. Present in this sample are tens of thousands of clones, 93% of which were seen just once. Roughly 0.25% of the sample is taken by the ten largest. The material sequenced was T cells isolated from PBMCs. These TCRs come from a human donor in good health.

This chain uses TRBV2 with TRBJ1-2; D unclear. This CDR3 region has 14 residues. In germline, CDR1 is SNHLY, CDR2 FYNNEI. The germline V and J ends were trimmed by 4 bases and 3 bases, with 12 bases remaining between them. The CDR3 bases are TGTGCCAGCAGTGTAGGGCCCGGGGACTATGGCTACACCTTC. It translates to CASSVGPGDYGYTF.

The chain combines TRBV7-6 with TRBJ2-7; 8 nucleotides line up with TRBD2. There are 13 residues in the CDR3. Germline CDR1 SGHVS, CDR2 FNYEAQ. The ends lost 1 base at V and 5 bases at J; junction bases unmatched: 1. The CDR3 protein is CASSLGAGDEQYF. CDR3 bases: TGTGCCAGCAGCTTAGGAGCGGGAGACGAGCAGTACTTC.

The CDR3 reads CASSIPDQPQHF. The CDR3 DNA sequence: TGTGCCAGCAGCATCCCGGATCAGCCCCAGCATTTT. The chain carries TRBV28 and TRBJ1-5; D unclear. CDR3 size: 12 residues. CDR1 and CDR2 (germline): MDHEN, SYDVKM. Trimming cost V 6 bases and J 5 bases, with 8 bases left between them.